These 26 T cell receptor beta chains originate from one sample sequenced in a study of OX40 agonist ivuxolimab in advanced cancers. Only in-frame clones appear in the TCRdb table, and some are missing; sequencing was by immunoSEQ multiplex PCR. Of tens of thousands of clones listed, 85% to 90% are singletons. The sample was CD4+ or CD8+ T cells sorted from blood, taken in a trial of the OX40 agonist ivuxolimab. The receptors come from an adult with an advanced solid tumor such as melanoma, head and neck, liver or kidney cancer.

The DNA for the CDR3 is TGCGCCAGCAGCCAAGAGGGCTTTACGGCCAATGAGCAGTTCTTC. Translating it yields CASSQEGFTANEQFF. The chain combines TRBV4-3 with TRBJ2-1; D unresolved. V gave up 0 bases and J gave up 6 bases, with 12 bases separating them. The germline CDR1 and CDR2 sequences are LGHNA and YSLEER. The CDR3 is 15 residues long.

J is TRBJ2-1 and V is TRBV25-1; D perhaps matches TRBD2 (5 bases). Trimming left V 6 bases short and J 5 bases short, with 8 bases between. The CDR3 contains 12 residues. Germline lookup yields CDR1 MGHDK and CDR2 SYGVNS. The CDR3 protein is CASRAVNNEQFF. DNA of the CDR3: TGTGCCAGCAGAGCGGTTAACAATGAGCAGTTCTTC.

The rearrangement uses TRBV9 and TRBJ2-1; either TRBD1 or TRBD2 may fit D (5 bases each). The V and J ends lost 0 bases and 0 bases respectively, with 10 bases between them. Germline V gene data show CDR1 as SGDLS and CDR2 as YYNGEE. The CDR3 loop spans 16 amino acids. The CDR3, as DNA: TGTGCCAGCAGCGTAGGGTGGGACCCCTCCTACAATGAGCAGTTCTTC. Its protein is CASSVGWDPSYNEQFF.

The CDR3 nucleotides read TGTGCCAGCAGCAAACAACAATCCGATAATTCACCCCTCCACTTT. Its protein product is CASSKQQSDNSPLHF. V gene TRBV7-2 combines with J gene TRBJ1-6; D is unclear. Germline V gene lookup returns CDR1 SGHTA and CDR2 FQGNSA. The CDR3 length is 15 residues. Trimming shortened V by 5 bases and J by 5 bases, and 13 bases separated the two germline ends.

The chain links TRBV5-1 to TRBJ2-2; no clear D gene. V was cut by 4 bases and J by 3 bases, with 4 bases left in between. This CDR3 has 12 residues. Germline V gene lookup returns CDR1 SGHRS and CDR2 YFSETQ. CDR3 coding DNA: TGCGCCAGCAGCCTGGACACCGGGGAGCTGTTTTTT. It codes for CASSLDTGELFF.

V is TRBV18 and J is TRBJ1-4; D is unresolved. V dropped 0 bases and J dropped 8 bases, with 13 bases sitting between them. Per the germline V gene, CDR1 is KGHSH and CDR2 is LQKENI. CDR3 length: 15 amino acids. CDR3 in DNA: TGTGCCAGCTCACCACCGGAGGGCCGAAGGGAAAAACTGTTTTTT. Translating it yields CASSPPEGRREKLFF.

On this clone itself: This specimen includes other DNA sequences encoding the same CDR3. The chain has TRBV5-4 and TRBJ2-3; D is ambiguous. The V end lost 1 base, the J end lost 0 bases, and 6 bases lay between the germline ends. This CDR3 is 14 amino acids long. Germline-derived CDR1 and CDR2 are SGHNT and YYREEE (reference sequence). CDR3 in amino acids: CASSLRGSTDTQYF. The CDR3 DNA is TGTGCCAGCAGCTTGAGAGGTAGCACAGATACGCAGTATTTT.

The rearrangement uses TRBV18 and TRBJ1-6; no definite D call. Between the trimmed V and J ends, which lost 4 bases and 8 bases, there was a span of 12 bases. The CDR3 is 14 amino acids. Germline V gene data show CDR1 as KGHSH and CDR2 as LQKENI. The DNA of the CDR3 is TGTGCCAGCTCACGTGAGGGAAAGGATTCACCCCTCCACTTT. Residues: CASSREGKDSPLHF. The whole variable domain, remainder taken from reference TRBV18 and TRBJ1-6, is NAGVMQNPRHLVRRRGQEARLRCSPMKGHSHVYWYRQLPEEGLKFMVYLQKENIIDESGMPKERFSAEFPKEGPSILRIQQVVRGDSAAYFCASSREGKDSPLHFGNGTRLTVT.

The chain recombines TRBV5-1 with TRBJ1-2; 7 bases fit TRBD1. The CDR3 is made up of 16 amino acids. The J segment lost 6 bases and the V segment lost 2 bases, leaving 13 bases of the junction unmatched. Per the germline V gene, CDR1 is SGHRS and CDR2 is YFSETQ. CDR3 loop: CASSLQGNRATDGYTF. For the CDR3, the DNA is TGCGCCAGCAGCTTACAGGGGAATCGGGCAACTGATGGCTACACCTTC. Supplemented by reference TRBV5-1 and TRBJ1-2, the full variable domain reads KAGVTQTPRYLIKTRGQQVTLSCSPISGHRSVSWYQQTPGQGLQFLFEYFSETQRNKGNFPGRFSGRQFSNSRSEMNVSTLELGDSALYLCASSLQGNRATDGYTFGSGTRLTVV.

V gene TRBV2 combines with J gene TRBJ2-3, with 9 bases identical to TRBD2. The CDR3 totals 17 residues. CDR1 SNHLY and CDR2 FYNNEI come from the germline V gene. With V trimmed by 6 bases and J by 7 bases, 17 bases remained unmatched. CDR3: CASSWGSGGGHTNTQYF. As DNA, the CDR3 is TGTGCCAGCAGCTGGGGTAGCGGGGGAGGGCACACGAATACGCAGTATTTT.

This clone was counted a single time. The chain employs TRBV7-2 and TRBJ2-3; D possibly corresponds to TRBD2 (5 bases). V was pared by 5 bases and J by 5 bases, with 23 bases between. The CDR3 is 17 amino acids. Germline CDR1 and CDR2: SGHTA and FQGNSA. The CDR3 loop is CASSPTERPSRIDTQYF. CDR3 DNA: TGTGCCAGCAGCCCAACGGAGCGGCCTTCACGGATAGATACGCAGTATTTT.

The rearrangement uses TRBV14 and TRBJ2-3; D is possibly TRBD1 or TRBD2 (6 bases each). The germline V gene has CDR1 SGHDN and CDR2 FVKESK. V was cut by 3 bases and J by 2 bases, with 21 bases left in between. This CDR3 is 18 amino acids long. The CDR3 protein is CASSHLRSGASSTDTQYF. CDR3 nucleotide sequence: TGTGCCAGCAGCCACCTCAGATCGGGGGCTAGCTCCACAGATACGCAGTATTTT.

This clone was seen a handful of times. CDR3 DNA sequence: TGTGCCAGCAGCCGACTGGTACTAGCGGGGACCTACGAGCAGTACTTC. The encoded protein is CASSRLVLAGTYEQYF. The J gene is TRBJ2-7, the V gene TRBV28; the match to TRBD2 covers 10 bases. J lost 2 bases, V lost 6 bases, and 10 bases had no gene match. Germline values: CDR1 MDHEN, CDR2 SYDVKM. This CDR3 has 16 amino acids.

The gene calls are TRBV6-4 and TRBJ1-1; 10 positions match TRBD1. With V trimmed by 6 bases and J by 4 bases, 8 bases remained unmatched. Germline CDR1 MRHNA, CDR2 SNTAGT. The CDR3 consists of 15 residues. CDR3 DNA: TGTGCCAGCAGCCCCGGGGACAGGGGCGGCACTGAAGCTTTCTTT. Protein sequence: CASSPGDRGGTEAFF.

CDR3 in amino acids: CASSLNLGASGNYEQFF. The CDR3 DNA follows: TGTGCCAGCAGCTTAAACCTCGGAGCTAGCGGGAATTATGAGCAGTTCTTC. J is TRBJ2-1 and V is TRBV7-3; 9 bases are a match to TRBD2. CDR3 length: 17 residues. From germline, CDR1 is SGHTA and CDR2 FQGTGA. V trimming: 1 base; J trimming: 8 bases; junction bases outside the gene matches: 12.

This chain connects TRBV7-9 to TRBJ2-2, with D possibly being TRBD2 (6 bases). CDR1 and CDR2 (germline): SEHNR, FQNEAQ (reference sequence). The CDR3 totals 15 residues. V was cut by 6 bases and J by 1 base, with 12 bases left in between. The CDR3 sequence: CASRWRAGNTGELFF. CDR3 coding DNA: TGTGCCAGCAGGTGGAGGGCCGGGAACACCGGGGAGCTGTTTTTT.

V usage is TRBV27 and J usage is TRBJ1-5; no firm D call. The germline V gene has CDR1 MNHEY and CDR2 SMNVEV (reference sequence). Trimming left V 6 bases short and J 3 bases short, with 12 bases between. CDR3 length equals 14 residues. CDR3 DNA: TGTGCCAGCAGCCAAACGGCCCTCAATCAGCCCCAGCATTTT. It codes for CASSQTALNQPQHF.

The chain employs TRBV5-4 and TRBJ2-3, with 9 bases fitting TRBD2. Germline V lookup: CDR1 SGHNT, CDR2 YYREEE (reference sequence). The CDR3 spans 15 residues. V lost 6 bases to trimming and J lost 4 bases; unmatched junction nucleotides: 9. This CDR3 is CASTQLSGSADTQYF. CDR3 bases: TGTGCCAGCACCCAACTTAGCGGGAGTGCAGATACGCAGTATTTT.

The chain combines TRBV27 with TRBJ2-7, with 8 bases identical to TRBD2. The trim removed 4 bases at V and 2 bases at J, leaving 10 bases unmatched. The CDR3 runs 16 residues. CDR1 and CDR2 from the germline V gene are MNHEY and SMNVEV (reference sequence). CDR3 DNA sequence: TGTGCCAGCAGTTCGTTAAGCGGGAGAGGCGCCTACGAGCAGTACTTC. It is translated as CASSSLSGRGAYEQYF.

V gene TRBV7-2 combines with J gene TRBJ2-3; 9 bases line up with TRBD1. Germline CDR1 and CDR2: SGHTA and FQGNSA. V dropped 1 base and J dropped 6; count of bases not matched to a gene: 2. The CDR3 runs 14 residues. The CDR3 bases are TGTGCCAGCAGCTTAGGTACAGGGGGCGATACGCAGTATTTT. This gives the protein CASSLGTGGDTQYF. The variable domain in full, completed from reference TRBV7-2 and TRBJ2-3, reads GAGVSQSPSNKVTEKGKDVELRCDPISGHTALYWYRQSLGQGLEFLIYFQGNSAPDKSGLPSDRFSAERTGGSVSTLTIQRTQQEDSAVYLCASSLGTGGDTQYFGPGTRLTVL.

J is TRBJ1-6 and V is TRBV28; D is perhaps TRBD1 (5 bases). V lost 6 bases and J lost 10, with 10 bases in between. The V gene's germline CDR1 is MDHEN and CDR2 SYDVKM. The CDR3 contains 12 residues. CDR3 bases: TGTGCCAGCAGCGGGGGGAGATCACCCCTCCACTTT. Residues: CASSGGRSPLHF. The complete variable domain, with remaining parts taken from reference TRBV28 and TRBJ1-6, reads DVKVTQSSRYLVKRTGEKVFLECVQDMDHENMFWYRQDPGLGLRLIYFSYDVKMKEKGDIPEGYSVSREKKERFSLILESASTNQTSMYLCASSGGRSPLHFGNGTRLTVT.

The V gene is TRBV15, the J gene TRBJ2-1; 7 nucleotides line up with TRBD2. V was pared by 2 bases and J by 4 bases, with 8 bases of the junction left unmatched. The CDR3 length is 16 residues. Germline V CDR1 and CDR2: LNHNV, YYDKDF (reference sequence). CDR3 DNA sequence: TGTGCCACCAGCAGAAAATTGGCTAGCGGATACAATGAGCAGTTCTTC. Its protein product is CATSRKLASGYNEQFF.

The chain couples TRBV7-9 to TRBJ2-7, with D tentatively TRBD1 (5 bases). CDR3 length: 12 residues. From germline, CDR1 is SEHNR and CDR2 FQNEAQ (reference sequence). V lost 5 bases, J lost 6 bases, and 11 bases lay in between. As DNA, the CDR3 is TGTGCCAGCAGCCAACTTAGGGGCGAGCAGTACTTC. Amino acids: CASSQLRGEQYF.

This rearrangement joins TRBV2 to TRBJ1-2; no reliable D call. V lost 6 bases and J lost 8, with 16 bases in between. The CDR3 has 13 amino acids. Germline V gene sequence: CDR1 SNHLY, CDR2 FYNNEI. The CDR3 DNA sequence: TGTGCCAGCAGCGAACTTCGGGAAGGCGGCTACACCTTC. Its translation is CASSELREGGYTF.

In this sample, this clone turned up once. The genes are TRBV5-4 and TRBJ2-4, with D hard to call. From germline, CDR1 is SGHNT and CDR2 YYREEE (reference sequence). V was shortened by 4 bases and J by 0 bases, with 5 bases between the two germline ends. The CDR3 contains 13 residues. In DNA form, the CDR3 reads TGTGCCAGCAGCCCGGCAGCCAAAAACATTCAGTACTTC. Translation: CASSPAAKNIQYF.

The rearrangement uses TRBV6-5 and TRBJ2-7; D is undetermined. Germline V lookup: CDR1 MNHEY, CDR2 SVGAGI. Trimming left V 0 bases short and J 7 bases short, with 13 bases between. This CDR3 has 14 residues. The CDR3 sequence is CASSYSKGNNEQYF. The CDR3 coding sequence is TGTGCCAGCAGTTACTCGAAAGGGAACAATGAGCAGTACTTC.